This T cell receptor beta chain was recovered during a study of spatial heterogeneity in lung cancer. The germline CDR1 and CDR2 sequences are SEHNR and FQNEAQ (reference sequence). V was trimmed by 5 bases and J by 1 base, leaving 13 bases between them. The CDR3 has 15 amino acids. TCRdb re-derived calls from the 5' RACE reads in MiXCR, one entry per CDR3 protein. This sample has about 10,000 distinct CDR3 sequences, with 5% to 6.5% found just once. Points on this clonotype: Its antigen is currently unknown.

Points from the study as a whole: Ubiquitous expanded tumor TCRs surfaced in blood more at resection than they did at follow-up.

Stated time point: sample taken at primary tumor resection. Sequencing was performed on whole RNA extracted from tumor and nontumor lung tissue, or from frozen PBMC, and the material was left unsorted. The input for sequencing was PBMCs, taken at surgery. This chain connects TRBV7-9 to TRBJ2-3; D possibly corresponds to TRBD2 (6 bases). This clonotype originated in a male donor with early-stage non-small cell lung cancer. The DNA for the CDR3 is TGTGCCAGCAGCCGTTTGCAGCGGGGCACAGATACGCAGTATTTT. As protein: CASSRLQRGTDTQYF.